This T cell receptor (beta chain) was observed in a study of OX40 agonist ivuxolimab in advanced cancers. Some background on the complete study: The costimulatory receptor OX40 (CD134) was targeted by ivuxolimab, a fully human IgG2 agonistic monoclonal antibody. Intravenous ivuxolimab was administered to patients every 2 weeks at six dose levels: 0.01, 0.1, 0.3, 1.5, 3 and 10 mg/kg. Among the roughly 50 dose-escalation patients, roughly 20 had hepatocellular carcinoma, approximately 15 melanoma, 9 renal cell carcinoma and 9 head and neck cancer. A male proportion of 82.7% and a mean age of approximately 62 years, ranging from 23 to 79, were recorded for the dose-escalation cohort. Patients were allowed to have had prior anti-PD-1, anti-PD-L1 or anti-CTLA-4 therapy, and roughly two fifths of the dose-escalation patients had been treated with checkpoint inhibitors. Three dose-escalation patients achieved partial responses, one with hepatocellular carcinoma and two with cutaneous melanoma. Peripheral TCRbeta sequencing aimed to test whether ivuxolimab altered TCR sequence diversity and caused clonal T-cell expansion. The paper reports the monotherapy dose-escalation portion (N of about 51 patients) of the phase I ivuxolimab trial. Broad study findings and their caveats: Low levels of normalized T-cell clonal expansion were also seen in some patients who did not respond. After ivuxolimab, more expanded clones were found on average in CD8+ T cells than in CD4+ T cells. Clonal expansion of both CD4+ and CD8+ blood T cells was observed from baseline to week 6 at doses 0.1 to 3.0 mg/kg. In the 0.1-3.0 mg/kg groups, partial responders had among the lowest normalized peripheral clonal expansion, particularly in CD8+ T cells. Which antigens the clonally expanded peripheral T cells were specific for was not determined.

The trial excluded patients who had a history of autoimmune disease or were on systemic immunosuppression. Peripheral blood for TCR sequencing was collected from all dose cohorts at baseline, on cycle 4 day 1, and on cycle 7 day 1. Samples were obtained from an open-label, multicenter, first-in-human phase I dose-escalation trial of ivuxolimab. Adults with locally advanced or metastatic melanoma, renal cell, hepatocellular, or head and neck squamous cell carcinoma were enrolled in the trial. Before TCR sequencing, CD4+ T cells and CD8+ T cells from peripheral blood were sorted into separate populations. Genomic DNA was isolated from the sorted cells so that the TCRbeta CDR3 region could be sequenced. The immunoSEQ Assay was used to sequence the TCRbeta CDR3 regions. TCRdb's version of the immuneACCESS table is confined to in-frame rearrangements and falls short of the full clone set. An unresolved V gene accounts for under half of the shortfall where checked; the remainder is of unknown origin. Here the sample has tens of thousands of clones; 94% occur a single time. The ten top clones hold 12% of the sample.

The germline V gene encodes CDR1 LNHDA and CDR2 SQIVND (reference sequence). The CDR3 goes from the cysteine to the phenylalanine over 13 residues. Just CDR3 DNA is preserved here, 39 bases in frame from base 1. Relative to germline, V is 3 bases shorter and J is 7 bases shorter, with 9 bases between their ends. Comment on this clone: The clone's antigen remains unknown. Base qualities are not recorded, but no much larger clone differs from it by a single base.

The sequences come from CD4+ or CD8+ T cells sorted from blood, collected in a trial of the OX40 agonist ivuxolimab. The sequence links TRBV19 to TRBJ1-4; TRBD1 could be the D gene, as 6 bases match. This receptor was identified in an adult with an advanced solid tumor such as melanoma, head and neck, liver or kidney cancer. CDR3 region: CASSMVGGEKLFF. The DNA sequence is given as TGTGCCAGTAGTATGGTAGGGGGTGAAAAACTGTTTTTT.